Listed below are T cell receptor beta chains from one sample, sequenced in a study of CD8+CD57+ T cells in acquired aplastic anemia. Each CDR3 protein is one row after TCRdb ran MiXCR on the reads. The table records 200,000 or so distinct CDR3 sequences, roughly 50% of them present only once. The sequencing sample was made of sorted CD4+, CD8+, or CD8+CD57+ T cells (not recorded which) from PBMCs. Receptors were obtained from a human donor with aplastic anemia. The CDR3 runs from the conserved cysteine through the conserved F or W. D genes are given only for firm matches. Not every row has a clone size; where given, it reads once, few, many or a size class.

v_gene	j_gene	abundance	d_gene	CDR3aa	CDR3nt
TRBV7-9	TRBJ2-1	once	TRBD2	CASSLGPSSGVGNEQFF	TGTGCCAGCAGCTTAGGGCCCTCTAGCGGGGTGGGCAATGAGCAGTTCTTC
TRBV7-9	TRBJ1-2	many	TRBD1	CASRGQGAPYYGYTF	TGTGCCAGCAGAGGACAGGGGGCTCCCTACTATGGCTACACCTTC
TRBV5-1	TRBJ2-3	many	TRBD2	CASSLSSGAGDTQYF	TGCGCCAGCAGCTTGAGTAGCGGGGCCGGGGATACGCAGTATTTT
TRBV20-1	TRBJ1-4	-	TRBD1	CSARVAGTANEKLFF	TGCAGCGCTAGAGTCGCCGGGACAGCTAATGAAAAACTGTTTTTT
TRBV7-2	TRBJ2-3	-	-	CASSLEGSSYNEQYF	TGTGCCAGCAGCTTAGAAGGCTCCTCCTACAATGAGCAGTATTTT
TRBV20-1	TRBJ2-1	many	TRBD2	CSAVRTSGGNEQFF	TGCAGTGCTGTGAGGACTAGCGGGGGAAATGAGCAGTTCTTC
TRBV29-1	TRBJ2-7	-	TRBD1	CSVETGYEQYF	TGCAGCGTTGAGACAGGGTACGAGCAGTACTTC
TRBV7-6	TRBJ2-7	-	-	CASSLARGFTYEQYF	TGTGCCAGCAGCTTAGCCCGGGGCTTTACCTACGAGCAGTACTTC
TRBV6-2/TRBV6-3	TRBJ1-6	many	-	CASSYTRGNSPLHF	TGTGCCAGCAGTTACACTCGGGGAAATTCACCCCTCCACTTT
TRBV7-9	TRBJ2-5	-	TRBD1	CASSPWAGGRDQETQYF	TGTGCCAGCAGCCCTTGGGCAGGGGGCCGTGACCAAGAGACCCAGTACTTC
TRBV20-1	TRBJ2-5	few	-	CSASGGHQETQYF	TGCAGTGCTAGCGGGGGGCACCAAGAGACCCAGTACTTC
TRBV2	TRBJ1-4	-	TRBD1	CASSARQGREGQLFF	TGTGCCAGCAGTGCACGACAGGGACGGGAAGGACAACTGTTTTTT
TRBV2	TRBJ2-5	many	-	CASSPSLVLVGETQYF	TGTGCCAGCAGCCCTTCCTTAGTGTTGGTTGGAGAGACCCAGTACTTC
TRBV4-1	TRBJ1-4	-	-	CASSAFGRNEKLFF	TGCGCCAGCAGCGCTTTTGGACGAAATGAAAAACTGTTTTTT
TRBV15	TRBJ2-1	-	TRBD2	CATSRDPGTSGGVEQFF	TGTGCCACCAGCAGAGATCCCGGGACTAGCGGGGGGGTTGAGCAGTTCTTC
TRBV19	TRBJ2-7	-	TRBD1	CASSQQGAGHEQYF	TGTGCCAGTAGTCAACAGGGGGCGGGCCACGAGCAGTACTTC
TRBV12-3/TRBV12-4	TRBJ2-4	-	TRBD1	CASKLTGTADIAKNIQYF	TGTGCCAGCAAGCTAACCGGGACAGCCGATATAGCCAAAAACATTCAGTACTTC
TRBV6-5	TRBJ2-4	-	-	CASSYDRLLAKNIQYF	TGTGCCAGCAGCTACGACAGGTTACTAGCCAAAAACATTCAGTACTTC
TRBV19	TRBJ2-7	-	TRBD1	CAWSPALTTGAEAAEQYF	TGTGCCTGGAGCCCCGCACTGACGACAGGGGCCGAGGCAGCCGAGCAGTACTTC
TRBV2	TRBJ1-2	-	-	CASRAGSPYGYTF	TGTGCCAGCAGGGCAGGGTCACCATATGGCTACACCTTC
TRBV29-1	TRBJ2-7	few	TRBD2	CSVSGGPDQQYF	TGCAGCGTTAGCGGGGGCCCCGACCAGCAGTACTTC
TRBV5-1	TRBJ1-2	once	TRBD1	CASSLVGQGSNGYTF	TGCGCCAGCAGCTTGGTGGGACAGGGGAGCAATGGCTACACCTTC
TRBV4-1	TRBJ1-2	few	TRBD1	CASSQDQGGTGDFIGYTF	TGCGCCAGCAGCCAAGATCAAGGGGGGACAGGGGACTTTATAGGCTACACCTTC
TRBV5-1	TRBJ2-3	-	-	CASSWGDQDTQYF	TGCGCCAGCAGCTGGGGGGACCAAGATACGCAGTATTTT
TRBV7-7	TRBJ2-5	-	TRBD2	CASSLAAGVGTQYF	TGTGCCAGCAGCTTAGCGGCGGGGGTAGGGACCCAGTACTTC
TRBV2	TRBJ2-1	-	-	CASSQGGYGSYNEQFF	TGTGCCAGCAGCCAGGGTGGATACGGCTCCTACAATGAGCAGTTCTTC
TRBV25-1	TRBJ1-3	once	TRBD1	CASSASGGSTLSGNTIYF	TGTGCCAGCTCGGCCTCAGGGGGATCGACTCTTTCTGGAAACACCATATATTTT
TRBV20-1	TRBJ2-7	-	TRBD2	CSARLSGMNYEQYF	TGCAGTGCTAGACTGAGCGGGATGAACTACGAGCAGTACTTC
TRBV20-1	TRBJ2-7	-	TRBD2	CSAGLAGGKVHEQYF	TGCAGTGCTGGACTAGCGGGGGGGAAGGTCCACGAGCAGTACTTC
TRBV3-1	TRBJ2-5	many	TRBD1	CASSHSDRAETQYF	TGTGCCAGCAGCCACTCGGACAGGGCCGAGACCCAGTACTTC
TRBV10-3	TRBJ2-7	-	TRBD1	CAIGDRATQREQYF	TGTGCCATCGGGGACAGGGCGACTCAGCGAGAGCAGTACTTC
TRBV20-1	TRBJ2-3	many	-	CSAQFQADTQYF	TGCAGTGCTCAGTTCCAGGCAGATACGCAGTATTTT
TRBV7-3	TRBJ2-5	few	TRBD1	CASRGTGVVTQYF	TGTGCCAGCAGGGGGACAGGGGTTGTGACCCAGTACTTC
TRBV9	TRBJ1-2	-	TRBD1	CASSVDTGGYGYTF	TGTGCCAGCAGCGTCGACACAGGGGGCTATGGCTACACCTTC
TRBV7-9	TRBJ1-2	many	-	CASSLATGAQGYGYTF	TGTGCCAGCAGCTTAGCCACCGGAGCCCAGGGGTATGGCTACACCTTC
TRBV20-1	TRBJ2-3	-	TRBD1	CSLGTGSSDTQYF	TGCAGTTTAGGGACAGGGAGCTCAGATACGCAGTATTTT
TRBV5-5	TRBJ2-7	many	TRBD2	CASSFSSGDYEQYF	TGTGCCAGCAGCTTTTCTAGCGGGGACTACGAGCAGTACTTC
TRBV6-5	TRBJ2-3	many	-	CASSGSSGTDTQYF	TGTGCCAGCAGTGGCTCTAGCGGCACAGATACGCAGTATTTT
TRBV28	TRBJ2-3	few	TRBD2	CASSSSGGLGGTSTDTQYF	TGTGCCAGCAGTTCCAGCGGGGGGCTCGGAGGTACTAGCACAGATACGCAGTATTTT
TRBV19	TRBJ1-6	-	-	CASRGRYNSPLHF	TGTGCCAGTAGAGGACGGTATAATTCACCCCTCCACTTT
TRBV29-1	TRBJ2-7	-	-	CSVAGGAGKQYF	TGCAGCGTTGCGGGGGGCGCGGGCAAGCAGTACTTC
TRBV7-2	TRBJ1-6	-	TRBD1	CASSLGQGQDGSPLHF	TGTGCCAGCAGCTTAGGGCAGGGACAGGACGGTTCACCCCTCCACTTT
TRBV30	TRBJ2-5	few	-	CAWSPNAGETQYF	TGTGCCTGGTCCCCTAATGCGGGTGAGACCCAGTACTTC
TRBV7-9	TRBJ2-5	few	-	CASSQDIQETQYF	TGTGCCAGCAGCCAGGACATACAAGAGACCCAGTACTTC
TRBV6-5	TRBJ1-4	many	-	CASSSSHSTGEKLFF	TGTGCCAGCAGTTCCTCTCATTCAACGGGAGAAAAACTGTTTTTT
TRBV29-1	TRBJ2-3	many	-	CSLLGDMGADTQYF	TGCAGCCTCCTTGGGGACATGGGAGCAGATACGCAGTATTTT
TRBV20-1	TRBJ2-1	few	-	CSARDIGRGEDEQFF	TGCAGTGCTAGAGATATTGGCAGGGGGGAAGATGAGCAGTTCTTC
TRBV2	TRBJ2-1	many	-	CASSGPLTYNEQFF	TGTGCCAGCAGTGGGCCCCTTACTTACAATGAGCAGTTCTTC
TRBV19	TRBJ2-7	-	-	CATMGQGGEEQYF	TGTGCCACCATGGGGCAGGGGGGGGAAGAGCAGTACTTC
TRBV11-3	TRBJ2-7	many	-	CASSLEAGPTYEQYF	TGTGCCAGCAGCTTAGAGGCAGGGCCGACCTACGAGCAGTACTTC
TRBV15	TRBJ1-5	many	-	CATSRDGRSGQPQHF	TGTGCCACCAGCAGAGATGGTCGGTCGGGTCAGCCCCAGCATTTT
TRBV4-1	TRBJ2-3	many	TRBD2	CASSQLAGVTDTQYF	TGCGCCAGCAGCCAACTAGCGGGGGTCACAGATACGCAGTATTTT
TRBV24-1	TRBJ1-1	-	-	CATSDSVSTGTEAFF	TGTGCCACCAGTGATTCCGTCTCGACAGGAACCGAAGCTTTCTTT
TRBV19	TRBJ2-5	once	-	CASSTGVETQYF	TGTGCCAGTAGTACAGGGGTAGAGACCCAGTACTTC
TRBV6-6	TRBJ2-1	many	TRBD2	CASSLAVSSYNEQFF	TGTGCCAGCAGCCTAGCGGTTAGCTCCTACAATGAGCAGTTCTTC
TRBV5-6	TRBJ2-2	-	TRBD1	CASSLLAGGLGTGELFF	TGTGCCAGCAGCTTGCTGGCAGGGGGTCTGGGCACCGGGGAGCTGTTTTTT
TRBV25-1	TRBJ2-7	-	TRBD2	CASSHRTSGNTYEQYF	TGTGCCAGCAGCCATAGGACTAGCGGAAATACCTACGAGCAGTACTTC